A single sample is the source of the 21 T cell receptor beta chains below, sequenced in a study of cytomegalovirus exposure and HLA in healthy donors. With 60 Vbeta and 13 Jbeta primers, the PCR was carried out. Assay: immunoSEQ multiplex PCR; the TCRdb copy retains only in-frame clones and omits some. The data hold some 120,000 clones, with about 73% observed a single time. The sample comprised PBMCs. The source of these receptors is a woman between 40 and 55 years old in good health and CMV-seronegative.

This sequence joins TRBV7-6 and TRBJ1-3; 9 positions match TRBD1. The V gene's germline CDR1 is SGHVS and CDR2 FNYEAQ. The length of the CDR3 is 14 residues. Germline trimming cut 6 bases from V and 8 bases from J; bases unmatched to any gene: 8. Here the CDR3 reads CASSLDTGGHTIYF. The DNA for the CDR3 is TGTGCCAGCAGTCTGGACACAGGGGGCCACACCATATATTTT.

J is TRBJ1-1 and V is TRBV6-5; 7 bases are shared with TRBD1. Germline-derived CDR1 and CDR2 are MNHEY and SVGAGI. V lost 5 bases to trimming and J lost 11 bases; unmatched junction nucleotides: 17. The CDR3 totals 15 residues. The CDR3 reads CASSPPLRTGGLAFF. CDR3 nucleotides: TGTGCCAGCAGTCCCCCTTTACGGACAGGAGGGTTGGCTTTCTTT.

J is TRBJ2-5 and V is TRBV7-2; the D is unclear. V lost 5 bases and J lost 5, with 12 bases in between. CDR1 is SGHTA, CDR2 FQGNSA, per germline. The CDR3 extends over 13 amino acids. The DNA of the CDR3 is TGTGCCAGCAGCCCGAACTTCAGGGAGACCCAGTACTTC. It yields the protein CASSPNFRETQYF.

The chain carries TRBV7-2 and TRBJ2-4, with 11 nucleotides matching TRBD1. The germline V gene has CDR1 SGHTA and CDR2 FQGNSA. The CDR3 is 13 residues long. With 5 bases clipped from V and 8 bases from J, the junction kept 2 bases outside the gene matches. The CDR3 loop reads CASSGTGGYIQYF. CDR3 in DNA: TGTGCCAGCAGCGGGACAGGGGGATACATTCAGTACTTC.

The chain combines TRBV12-5 with TRBJ1-1, with a possible D match to TRBD1 (5 bases). Germline V CDR1 and CDR2: LGHNT, FRNRAP. The germline V and J ends were trimmed by 5 bases and 7 bases, with 17 bases remaining between them. The CDR3 is made up of 14 amino acids. The CDR3 nucleotides read TGTGCTAGTGGTACCTTTGGGGGGAGGGGTGAAGCTTTCTTT. Translating it yields CASGTFGGRGEAFF.

This chain connects TRBV4-3 to TRBJ1-5; the D is unclear. This CDR3 has 13 residues. Germline CDR1 reads LGHNA; CDR2 reads YSLEER. Trimming cost V 2 bases and J 6 bases, with 8 bases left between them. The CDR3 nucleotides are TGCGCCAGCAGCCAATTTCCCGGTCAGCCCCAGCATTTT. It yields the protein CASSQFPGQPQHF.

This clone was detected a few times. The chain uses TRBV10-3 and TRBJ1-2, with a possible D match to TRBD1 (6 bases). V was cut by 7 bases and J by 2 bases, with 11 bases left in between. The CDR3 loop spans 13 amino acids. Germline lookup yields CDR1 ENHRY and CDR2 SYGVKD. The CDR3: CAITTTGNYGYTF. Written as DNA, the CDR3 is TGTGCCATCACCACGACAGGCAACTATGGCTACACCTTC.

The chain combines TRBV10-3 with TRBJ1-3; D perhaps matches TRBD1 (6 bases). The CDR3 is 16 residues long. The ends were cut back, 10 bases at V and 0 bases at J, with 19 bases in the middle. Germline V gives CDR1 ENHRY, CDR2 SYGVKD. The CDR3 spells CATCPDGGLSGNTIYF. The CDR3 coding sequence is TGTGCCACTTGTCCCGACGGGGGGCTCTCTGGAAACACCATATATTTT.

The table lists this clone with a few counts. V is TRBV30 and J is TRBJ2-7, with D maybe TRBD1 (5 bases). Per the germline V gene, CDR1 is GTSNPN and CDR2 is SVGIG (reference sequence). The CDR3 runs to 13 residues. Trimming pared 0 bases from V and 7 bases from J, leaving 13 bases between. The CDR3: CAWSVGHRQEQYF. The CDR3 nucleotides are TGTGCCTGGAGTGTGGGGCACCGCCAGGAGCAGTACTTC.

The rearrangement links TRBV25-1 to TRBJ1-2; 8 bases map to TRBD1. The CDR3 covers 16 residues. CDR1 MGHDK and CDR2 SYGVNS come from the germline V gene. After removal of 0 bases from V and 0 bases from J, the junction contained 3 bases not matched to a gene. CDR3 nucleotides: TGTGCCAGCAGTGAATACGGGACAGGAGCTAACTATGGCTACACCTTC. Encoded protein: CASSEYGTGANYGYTF.

This clone appeared many times. The CDR3 DNA reads as TGTGCCAGCAGTCCAGGGGGTGGCTACACCTTC. Its protein product is CASSPGGGYTF. The chain joins TRBV25-1 to TRBJ1-2; 7 nucleotides agree with TRBD1. V lost 5 bases to trimming and J lost 7 bases; unmatched junction nucleotides: 1. Germline CDR1 reads MGHDK; CDR2 reads SYGVNS. CDR3 length: 11 amino acids.

The V and J genes are TRBV6-5 and TRBJ2-2; D might be TRBD1 (6 bases). V lost 5 bases and J lost 4, with 14 bases in between. CDR1 and CDR2 (germline): MNHEY, SVGAGI. The CDR3 contains 15 residues. The CDR3 nucleotides are TGTGCCAGCAGTCGCCAGGGACAAAGCACCGGGGAGCTGTTTTTT. It specifies CASSRQGQSTGELFF.

This clone was counted at least ten times. The V gene is TRBV27, the J gene TRBJ2-2, with 9 bases lining up with TRBD1. Germline loops: CDR1 MNHEY, CDR2 SMNVEV (reference sequence). J gave up 6 bases and V 5 bases, and 10 bases lay outside the gene matches. The CDR3 totals 16 residues. This CDR3 reads CASSTLLGQGSGELFF. The CDR3 DNA is TGTGCCAGCAGTACACTTCTCGGACAGGGGTCCGGGGAGCTGTTTTTT.

The chain is built from TRBV9 and TRBJ1-6; no clear D gene. The V and J ends lost 2 bases and 10 bases respectively, with 13 bases between them. This CDR3 contains 14 residues. Germline CDR1 is SGDLS and CDR2 is YYNGEE. The CDR3 nucleotides read TGTGCCAGCAGCGTGGGGAGTTCGGGATCACCCCTCCACTTT. Its protein product is CASSVGSSGSPLHF. The entire variable domain, with the rest obtained from reference TRBV9 and TRBJ1-6, is as follows: DSGVTQTPKHLITATGQRVTLRCSPRSGDLSVYWYQQSLDQGLQFLIQYYNGEERAKGNILERFSAQQFPDLHSELNLSSLELGDSALYFCASSVGSSGSPLHFGNGTRLTVT.

This clone is deemed medium-sized. The J gene is TRBJ1-3, the V gene TRBV7-2; TRBD1 agrees at 9 bases. Germline CDR1 and CDR2: SGHTA and FQGNSA. The length of the CDR3 is 16 residues. V shed 6 bases and J 0 bases; nucleotides not matched to a gene: 6. The CDR3 nucleotides are TGTGCCAGCAGAGACGACAGGGGGGGCTCTGGAAACACCATATATTTT. This sequence encodes CASRDDRGGSGNTIYF.

In the case of this clone: At the DNA level, this CDR3 is encoded by other sequences in the same sample as well. The chain employs TRBV9 and TRBJ2-2, with D perhaps matching TRBD2 (5 bases). V shed 0 bases and J shed 3 bases, with 9 bases lying between them. The germline CDR1 and CDR2 sequences are SGDLS and YYNGEE. CDR3 length: 15 amino acids. Here the CDR3 DNA reads TGTGCCAGCAGCGTAGAATTCGGGGACACCGGGGAGCTGTTTTTT. This sequence encodes CASSVEFGDTGELFF.

The chain employs TRBV19 and TRBJ1-1; tentatively, D is TRBD1 (5 bases). V lost 7 bases, J lost 11 bases, and 17 bases lay in between. The CDR3 is 12 residues long. Germline CDR1 reads LNHDA; CDR2 reads SQIVND (reference sequence). The CDR3 is CASTRGGGEAFF. CDR3 coding DNA: TGTGCCAGTACCCGGGGCGGGGGGGAGGCTTTCTTT.

There are many counts of this clone. The rearrangement links TRBV6-6 to TRBJ2-7, with D possibly being TRBD1 (6 bases). The CDR3 runs to 13 residues. Germline-derived CDR1 and CDR2 are MNHNY and SVGAGI (reference sequence). V was trimmed by 0 bases and J by 7 bases, leaving 10 bases between them. CDR3 coding DNA: TGTGCCAGCAGTTACTCTGACAGGTGGGAGCAGTACTTC. Residues: CASSYSDRWEQYF.

Comments on this clone: The same CDR3 is also encoded by other DNA sequences in this sample. The chain carries TRBV27 and TRBJ1-4; possibly TRBD1 for D (6 bases). Germline V gene data show CDR1 as MNHEY and CDR2 as SMNVEV (reference sequence). The germline V and J ends were trimmed by 5 bases and 0 bases, with 10 bases remaining between them. This CDR3 spans 15 amino acids. The CDR3 is CASSVQGATNEKLFF. CDR3 coding DNA: TGTGCCAGCAGTGTACAGGGCGCAACTAATGAAAAACTGTTTTTT.

This chain joins TRBV5-1 and TRBJ2-3; TRBD2 is a possible D gene (7 bases). This CDR3 comprises 17 residues. Germline CDR1 is SGHRS and CDR2 is YFSETQ. The V end lost 4 bases, the J end lost 6 bases, and 24 bases lay between the germline ends. CDR3: CASSRGDGGPYSDTQYF. The CDR3 DNA follows: TGCGCCAGCAGCCGGGGGGATGGGGGCCCTTACTCGGATACGCAGTATTTT.

This clone was found once. The genes are TRBV28 and TRBJ1-2; 7 nucleotides match TRBD1. V shed 7 bases and J 2 bases; nucleotides not matched to a gene: 7. Per germline, CDR1 MDHEN and CDR2 SYDVKM. The CDR3 consists of 14 residues. The DNA of the CDR3 is TGTGCCAGCACCCCGACAGGGCGAAACTATGGCTACACCTTC. Translation gives CASTPTGRNYGYTF.